The 12 T cell receptor beta chains below all came from one sample that was sequenced in a study of T cells after yellow fever vaccination. MiXCR, applied by TCRdb to the 5' RACE reads, yields one record per CDR3 protein. The sample has hundreds of thousands of distinct CDR3 sequences, 9% to 15% seen once. Here the sequenced sample was PBMCs, taken on the day of the yellow fever booster vaccination. All receptors derive from a man aged 30 to 45 who received the YFV17D yellow fever vaccine.

The genes are TRBV20-1 and TRBJ2-7; 9 nucleotides line up with TRBD2. The CDR3 runs 12 residues. The ends lost 8 bases at V and 4 bases at J; junction bases unmatched: 6. From germline, CDR1 is DFQATT and CDR2 SNEGSKA (reference sequence). The CDR3 sequence is CSKTSGGYEQYF. The DNA for the CDR3 is TGCAGTAAGACTAGCGGAGGTTACGAGCAGTACTTC.

This clonotype was counted ten times or more. This chain links TRBV7-9 with TRBJ2-5; D unclear. Germline V gives CDR1 SEHNR, CDR2 FQNEAQ (reference sequence). The CDR3 loop spans 12 amino acids. The V end was cut by 2 bases, the J end by 0 bases, with 1 base between. This CDR3 is CASSLNQETQYF. In DNA form, the CDR3 reads TGTGCCAGCAGCTTAAACCAAGAGACCCAGTACTTC.

The chain recombines TRBV20-1 with TRBJ2-2, with 9 positions matching TRBD2. The germline gives CDR1 DFQATT, CDR2 SNEGSKA (reference sequence). The J segment lost 0 bases and the V segment lost 1 base, leaving 3 bases of the junction unmatched. This CDR3 has 16 residues. The CDR3 sequence is CSARVPSGTNTGELFF. In nucleotides, the CDR3 is TGCAGTGCTAGAGTGCCTAGCGGGACGAACACCGGGGAGCTGTTTTTT.

There are many counts of this clonotype. The rearrangement joins TRBV7-2 to TRBJ2-2, with TRBD2 as a possible D gene (5 bases). The CDR3 covers 13 residues. V was trimmed by 3 bases and J by 9 bases, leaving 11 bases between them. CDR1 and CDR2 from the germline V gene are SGHTA and FQGNSA. The CDR3 nucleotides are TGTGCCAGCAGCTTTCTGCTAGCCAGGGAGCTGTTTTTT. Its translation: CASSFLLARELFF.

This chain joins TRBV6-2 or TRBV6-3 and TRBJ2-5; 7 bases are shared with TRBD2. Trimming took 6 bases from V and 0 from J; bases not matched to a gene: 16. CDR1 MNHEY and CDR2 SVGEGT come from the germline V gene. CDR3 size: 18 residues. The CDR3 protein is CASSPGTTNRGYQETQYF. Here the CDR3 DNA reads TGTGCCAGCAGCCCCGGGACTACGAATAGAGGGTACCAAGAGACCCAGTACTTC.

The chain carries TRBV20-1 and TRBJ2-1; 10 nucleotides match TRBD2. Germline V CDR1 and CDR2: DFQATT, SNEGSKA (reference sequence). This CDR3 is 18 amino acids long. Trimming at V came to 3 bases and at J to 3 bases, leaving 14 bases not matched to a gene. The CDR3 DNA follows: TGCAGTGCTAGGTTAGCTAGCGGGAGTAGGGGGTACTACAATGAGCAGTTCTTC. This sequence encodes CSARLASGSRGYYNEQFF.

In its sample, this clonotype was seen many times. The V and J genes are TRBV12-3 or TRBV12-4 and TRBJ1-1, with a tentative D call TRBD1 (5 bases). The CDR3 sequence is 13 residues long. Trimming shortened V by 4 bases and J by 6 bases, and 12 bases separated the two germline ends. The CDR3 region has the DNA TGTGCCAGCAGTTACACCCAGGGATCTGAAGCTTTCTTT. It is translated as CASSYTQGSEAFF.

This clonotype appeared many times. V gene TRBV12-3 or TRBV12-4 combines with J gene TRBJ2-4, with 7 bases aligning to TRBD1. This CDR3 is 14 amino acids long. J was trimmed by 1 base and V by 6 bases; bases with no gene match: 3. CDR3 sequence: CASRVTGAKNIQYF. The CDR3 DNA follows: TGTGCCAGCAGAGTGACAGGGGCCAAAAACATTCAGTACTTC.

This clonotype was seen only a few times. The chain couples TRBV23-1 to TRBJ2-1, with 14 bases lining up with TRBD2. TRBV23-1 is given ORF status, its function remaining uncertain. Unmatched junction bases numbered 12, after V lost 7 bases and J lost 7 bases. This CDR3 region has 17 residues. CDR3 in DNA: TGCGCCAGCAAGGGACTAGCGGGAGAGGGCACAGTGAATGAGCAGTTCTTC. Encoded protein: CASKGLAGEGTVNEQFF.

This clonotype showed up just a few times. The chain employs TRBV18 and TRBJ2-7; 11 nucleotides match TRBD1. The CDR3 has 16 amino acids. V was clipped by 3 bases and J by 2 bases; unmatched bases: 6. CDR1 and CDR2 (germline): KGHSH, LQKENI. Written as DNA, the CDR3 is TGTGCCAGCTCACCTCCAAAGGGACAGGGGGCCTACGAGCAGTACTTC. Its protein product is CASSPPKGQGAYEQYF. Looking up the rest from reference TRBV18 and TRBJ2-7 gives the full variable domain: NAGVMQNPRHLVRRRGQEARLRCSPMKGHSHVYWYRQLPEEGLKFMVYLQKENIIDESGMPKERFSAEFPKEGPSILRIQQVVRGDSAAYFCASSPPKGQGAYEQYFGPGTRLTVT.

This clonotype was recorded at least ten times. Compared with germline, one end of the junction differs, possibly owing to a read error. This chain links TRBV5-1 with TRBJ2-7, with TRBD2 matching over 8 bases. CDR3 length: 17 residues. In germline, CDR1 is SGHRS, CDR2 YFSETQ. The CDR3 is CASSLESPGLGSSEQYF. CDR3 bases: TGCGCCAGCAGCTTGGAGTCTCCGGGACTAGGTTCCTCCGAGCAGTACTTC.

The chain combines TRBV5-1 with TRBJ2-7, with TRBD1 identical over 12 bases. This CDR3 comprises 21 residues. The ends lost 3 bases at V and 0 bases at J; junction bases unmatched: 19. Germline V gene lookup returns CDR1 SGHRS and CDR2 YFSETQ. The CDR3 sequence: CASSYPGQGAGAAGGSYEQYF. For the CDR3, the DNA is TGCGCCAGCAGCTACCCGGGACAGGGGGCAGGAGCGGCGGGAGGCTCCTACGAGCAGTACTTC.